This TCR beta chain came from a study of cytomegalovirus exposure and HLA in healthy donors. Trimming at V came to 3 bases and at J to 2 bases, leaving 4 bases not matched to a gene. The CDR3 covers 15 residues. Germline assignment: CDR1 SGHNT and CDR2 YYREEE (reference sequence). Measured with immunoSEQ multiplex PCR; TCRdb has only the in-frame clones, and not every one. The sample lists around 63,000 clones, about 95% seen once, with 1.2% in the top ten. Sample: PBMCs. This sequence was found in a woman aged 18-29 years in good health and CMV-seronegative. This sequence joins TRBV5-4 and TRBJ2-5; TRBD1 matches at 10 bases. CDR3 bases: TGTGCCAGCAGCTACGGACAGGGGGGACAAGAGACCCAGTACTTC. Its protein product is CASSYGQGGQETQYF.